This T cell receptor beta chain was sequenced during a study of control samples from healthy donors and cancer patients. The CDR3 is 13 amino acids. Trimming took off 1 base at V and 8 bases at J, with 6 bases between the two ends. Germline CDR1 SNHLY, CDR2 FYNNEI. Assay: immunoSEQ multiplex PCR; the TCRdb copy retains only in-frame clones and omits some. The sample lists roughly 180,000 clones, around 93% occurring once. The sample consisted of blood. This receptor was taken from an older woman in good health. The genes are TRBV2 and TRBJ1-6; D uncertain. CDR3 nucleotides: TGTGCCAGCAGTGAAGAGGCCTATTCACCCCTCCACTTT. Residues: CASSEEAYSPLHF. The entire variable domain, with the rest obtained from reference TRBV2 and TRBJ1-6, is as follows: EPEVTQTPSHQVTQMGQEVILRCVPISNHLYFYWYRQILGQKVEFLVSFYNNEISEKSEIFDDQFSVERPDGSNFTLKIRSTKLEDSAMYFCASSEEAYSPLHFGNGTRLTVT.